A selection of T cell receptor beta chains follows, all from one sample in a study of identical twins. TCRdb processed the 5' RACE reads anew with MiXCR; each CDR3 protein has one entry. The profile covers around 510,000 distinct CDR3 sequences, with around 15% appearing a single time and approximately 1% taken by the ten largest. The same sample was also studied in work on yellow fever vaccine responses in identical twins.

Sequenced input: CD4+ T cells sorted from blood. The source is a young woman in good health. CDR3s leave out the opening cysteine and the closing phenylalanine or tryptophan. A D gene is named only where the DNA matches it firmly. Rows give clone size only sometimes, using once, few, many, or a class for an expanded clone.

d_call: TRBD1; v_call: TRBV15; j_call: TRBJ2-5; clone_size: few; cdr3_aa: ATLDRGRQETQY
d_call: TRBD1; v_call: TRBV6-2/TRBV6-3; j_call: TRBJ2-1; clone_size: NA; cdr3_aa: ASSYSPTGSTVNEQF
d_call: NA; v_call: TRBV12-3/TRBV12-4; j_call: TRBJ2-5; clone_size: few; cdr3_aa: ASSPVHQETQY
d_call: TRBD1; v_call: TRBV7-2; j_call: TRBJ2-3; clone_size: few; cdr3_aa: ASSSTGEGTDTQY
d_call: TRBD1; v_call: TRBV7-9; j_call: TRBJ2-2; clone_size: NA; cdr3_aa: ASRSPGQGSGELF
d_call: NA; v_call: TRBV7-9; j_call: TRBJ2-3; clone_size: many; cdr3_aa: ASSLAGFADTQY
d_call: NA; v_call: TRBV12-3/TRBV12-4; j_call: TRBJ2-5; clone_size: many; cdr3_aa: ASSLSETQY
d_call: NA; v_call: TRBV7-8; j_call: TRBJ2-3; clone_size: many; cdr3_aa: ASSPSTGVTDTQY
d_call: TRBD2; v_call: TRBV9; j_call: TRBJ2-2; clone_size: few; cdr3_aa: ASSRTSGSSAGELF
d_call: NA; v_call: TRBV7-9; j_call: TRBJ2-3; clone_size: NA; cdr3_aa: ASSSLQFSTDTQY
d_call: TRBD2; v_call: TRBV5-1; j_call: TRBJ2-1; clone_size: many; cdr3_aa: ASSPGLAVNEQF
d_call: NA; v_call: TRBV29-1; j_call: TRBJ2-1; clone_size: many; cdr3_aa: SVGHNEQF
d_call: TRBD1; v_call: TRBV15; j_call: TRBJ2-2; clone_size: few; cdr3_aa: ATSRGGTANTGELF
d_call: NA; v_call: TRBV6-4; j_call: TRBJ2-6; clone_size: NA; cdr3_aa: ASSEQGGAGANVLT
d_call: NA; v_call: TRBV29-1; j_call: TRBJ2-5; clone_size: few; cdr3_aa: SVVPGGETQY
d_call: NA; v_call: TRBV6-6; j_call: TRBJ1-2; clone_size: NA; cdr3_aa: ASSPTGSRGYT
d_call: TRBD2; v_call: TRBV7-3; j_call: TRBJ2-1; clone_size: few; cdr3_aa: ASSPTSGGAYNEQF
d_call: NA; v_call: TRBV10-3; j_call: TRBJ2-6; clone_size: NA; cdr3_aa: AISDGGSGANVLT
d_call: NA; v_call: TRBV6-1; j_call: TRBJ2-1; clone_size: many; cdr3_aa: ASSRRSIEGSYNEQF
d_call: NA; v_call: TRBV2; j_call: TRBJ1-1; clone_size: many; cdr3_aa: ASKKDSNTEAF
d_call: TRBD2; v_call: TRBV15; j_call: TRBJ2-7; clone_size: NA; cdr3_aa: ATSSAPAGSSYEQY
d_call: TRBD2; v_call: TRBV2; j_call: TRBJ2-1; clone_size: few; cdr3_aa: ASIIMGGGNEQF
d_call: NA; v_call: TRBV12-3/TRBV12-4; j_call: TRBJ2-1; clone_size: NA; cdr3_aa: ASSLAELDEQF
d_call: NA; v_call: TRBV29-1; j_call: TRBJ2-1; clone_size: many; cdr3_aa: SVERVSLEF
d_call: TRBD2; v_call: TRBV20-1; j_call: TRBJ2-1; clone_size: few; cdr3_aa: SARVGSAGGPGSYNEQF
d_call: NA; v_call: TRBV5-4; j_call: TRBJ2-1; clone_size: few; cdr3_aa: ASSLPTGSEQF
d_call: NA; v_call: TRBV27; j_call: TRBJ2-2; clone_size: NA; cdr3_aa: ASSFRFVAGELF
d_call: NA; v_call: TRBV10-3; j_call: TRBJ1-2; clone_size: NA; cdr3_aa: AISRTVTSTYGYT
d_call: NA; v_call: TRBV12-2; j_call: TRBJ2-1; clone_size: NA; cdr3_aa: ASRLAASDRKQF
d_call: NA; v_call: TRBV20-1; j_call: TRBJ2-1; clone_size: many; cdr3_aa: RATGSAGYNEQF
d_call: NA; v_call: TRBV24-1; j_call: TRBJ2-3; clone_size: NA; cdr3_aa: APCRLHPRTDTQY
d_call: NA; v_call: TRBV7-9; j_call: TRBJ2-2; clone_size: few; cdr3_aa: ASSSWAPKGTGELF
d_call: TRBD2; v_call: TRBV7-2; j_call: TRBJ2-3; clone_size: few; cdr3_aa: ASSLVGTSGGTDTQY
d_call: TRBD1; v_call: TRBV24-1; j_call: TRBJ1-3; clone_size: few; cdr3_aa: ATSLPGQGISGNTIY
d_call: TRBD1; v_call: TRBV6-1; j_call: TRBJ2-3; clone_size: NA; cdr3_aa: ASSSRGRADTQY
d_call: NA; v_call: TRBV18; j_call: TRBJ2-7; clone_size: NA; cdr3_aa: ASSPPQLGVYEQY
d_call: NA; v_call: TRBV7-3; j_call: TRBJ2-1; clone_size: NA; cdr3_aa: ASSARGSNEQF
d_call: NA; v_call: TRBV6-1; j_call: TRBJ1-2; clone_size: NA; cdr3_aa: ASSELGRVGYT
d_call: TRBD1; v_call: TRBV6-4; j_call: TRBJ2-1; clone_size: NA; cdr3_aa: ASSILGGAYNEQF
d_call: NA; v_call: TRBV29-1; j_call: TRBJ2-3; clone_size: few; cdr3_aa: SVETGTEADTQY
d_call: TRBD1; v_call: TRBV29-1; j_call: TRBJ2-7; clone_size: NA; cdr3_aa: SVGTGTEQY